One and the same sample provided the 7 T cell receptor beta chains below, sequenced in a study of blood T cell repertoires in COVID-19. Sequencing was performed with immunoSEQ multiplex PCR; in TCRdb, only in-frame clones are kept and a portion is missing. The table includes 150,000 to 190,000 clones, 70% to 90% detected once. The sample taken for sequencing was peripheral blood. The source is an older woman with COVID-19, enrolled during active disease.

The rearrangement links TRBV27 to TRBJ1-5, with a possible D match to TRBD1 (6 bases). Trimming took off 2 bases at V and 2 bases at J, with 16 bases between the two ends. The CDR3 consists of 17 residues. Germline V lookup: CDR1 MNHEY, CDR2 SMNVEV (reference sequence). The CDR3 protein is CASSLRQVLSGNQPQHF. CDR3 sequence (DNA): TGTGCCAGCAGTTTAAGACAGGTCCTGAGTGGCAATCAGCCCCAGCATTTT.

This clone occurred a few times. The V call is TRBV6-6, the J call TRBJ1-1, with a tentative D call TRBD1 (6 bases). Germline lookup yields CDR1 MNHNY and CDR2 SVGAGI (reference sequence). The CDR3 totals 13 residues. The V end lost 5 bases, the J end lost 1 base, and 8 bases lay between the germline ends. The CDR3 DNA sequence: TGTGCCAGCAGTCAACAGGGGAACACTGAAGCTTTCTTT. Its translation: CASSQQGNTEAFF.

The J gene is TRBJ1-2, the V gene TRBV27; D not resolved. Trimming cost V 5 bases and J 8 bases, with 9 bases left between them. Germline V gives CDR1 MNHEY, CDR2 SMNVEV (reference sequence). The CDR3 runs 11 residues. The CDR3: CASSAGSGYTF. DNA for the CDR3: TGTGCCAGCAGTGCAGGAAGCGGCTACACCTTC.

This CDR3 is CASTPIEVGGGYTF. The CDR3 DNA sequence: TGTGCCAGCACCCCGATAGAGGTTGGAGGTGGCTACACCTTC. The rearrangement joins TRBV5-6 to TRBJ1-2; no reliable D call. The CDR3 is 14 amino acids. Per germline, CDR1 SGHDT and CDR2 YYEEEE. Trimming took off 6 bases at V and 7 bases at J, with 19 bases between the two ends.

The rearrangement joins TRBV5-4 to TRBJ1-1, with D hard to call. Deletions cut 1 base from V and 6 bases from J, with 7 bases between. The CDR3 length is 12 residues. Looked up from germline, CDR1 is SGHNT and CDR2 is YYREEE (reference sequence). The CDR3 reads CASSLRGSEAFF. As DNA, the CDR3 is TGTGCCAGCAGCTTGAGAGGGTCTGAAGCTTTCTTT. The whole variable domain, filled in from reference TRBV5-4 and TRBJ1-1, reads ETGVTQSPTHLIKTRGQQVTLRCSSQSGHNTVSWYQQALGQGPQFIFQYYREEENGRGNFPPRFSGLQFPNYSSELNVNALELDDSALYLCASSLRGSEAFFGQGTRLTVV.

The chain links TRBV20-1 to TRBJ1-4; D call uncertain. The CDR3 contains 11 residues. V shed 6 bases and J shed 8 bases, with 10 bases lying between them. Germline-derived CDR1 and CDR2 are DFQATT and SNEGSKA (reference sequence). The CDR3 here is CSARPGEKLFF. The CDR3 DNA follows: TGCAGTGCCAGACCTGGCGAAAAACTGTTTTTT.

This clone was detected a few times. Other DNA sequences from this sample encode an identical CDR3 as well. The chain is built from TRBV7-3 and TRBJ1-1, with D perhaps matching TRBD1 (5 bases). The germline gives CDR1 SGHTA, CDR2 FQGTGA. Trimming left V 3 bases short and J 4 bases short, with 12 bases between. The CDR3 spans 14 residues. CDR3 residues: CASSFGGRSTEAFF. The CDR3 DNA reads TGTGCCAGCAGCTTCGGGGGTAGGAGCACTGAAGCTTTCTTT.